Listed below are T cell receptor beta chains from one sample, sequenced in a study of PD-1 blockade in classical Hodgkin lymphoma. Here immunoSEQ multiplex PCR was the method, and the copy in TCRdb shows in-frame clones only, minus some. The repertoire holds about 28,000 clones, 70% seen once, with roughly 24% in the top ten. The sample was peripheral blood mononuclear cells (PBMCs), taken before the second cycle of nivolumab. Receptors were obtained from a human donor with classical Hodgkin lymphoma. Both conserved end residues are part of each CDR3. D genes are given only for firm matches. Some rows mark clone size as missing; the rest say once, few, many or name a class of expanded clone.

V	D	J	size	DNA	CDR3
TRBV27	-	TRBJ1-5	few	TGTGCCAGCAGTTTAGGGGGGCGCAGGGTCCAGCCCCAGCATTTT	CASSLGGRRVQPQHF
TRBV5-1	-	TRBJ2-1	-	TGCGCCAGCAGCTTGGACAGGGCGGTGAGCTCCTACAATGAGCAGTTCTTC	CASSLDRAVSSYNEQFF
TRBV7-6	-	TRBJ1-6	-	TGTGCCAGCAGCTTATACGCCGGGGGTGATTCACCCCTCCACTTT	CASSLYAGGDSPLHF
TRBV5-1	TRBD1	TRBJ2-7	-	TGCGCCAGCAGCTTGGCGGCAGGGGGCGTTTACGAGCAGTACTTC	CASSLAAGGVYEQYF
TRBV27	TRBD1	TRBJ2-1	-	TGTGCCAGCAGCCCAGACAGGGGGCGGAATGAGCAGTTCTTC	CASSPDRGRNEQFF
TRBV18	-	TRBJ1-1	-	TGTGCCAGCTCACCGACGGTAACCCGGCGGATGAACACTGAAGCTTTCTTT	CASSPTVTRRMNTEAFF
TRBV7-2	-	TRBJ1-5	-	TGTGCCAGCAGCCGGAACTCGTATAGCAATCAGCCCCAGCATTTT	CASSRNSYSNQPQHF
TRBV28	-	TRBJ2-7	-	TGTGCCAGCAGTTTAAGTTTCTACGAGCAGTACTTC	CASSLSFYEQYF
TRBV6-6	-	TRBJ1-4	few	TGTGCCAGCAGTTATTCTGCAACTAATGAAAAACTGTTTTTT	CASSYSATNEKLFF
TRBV5-6	-	TRBJ2-3	-	TGTGCCAGCAGCTTGGGAGATACGCAGTATTTT	CASSLGDTQYF
TRBV19	TRBD2	TRBJ2-2	-	TGTGCCAGTAGTAGGTTAGCGGGGGCGGGCACCGGGGAGCTGTTTTTT	CASSRLAGAGTGELFF
TRBV27	-	TRBJ2-1	-	TGTGCCAGCAGTTTAGTTGGTGACTCTAACTCCTACAATGAGCAGTTCTTC	CASSLVGDSNSYNEQFF
TRBV7-2	-	TRBJ2-6	-	TGTGCCAGCAGCGCCCTTCTTGGGTTTGGGTCTGGGGCCAACGTCCTGACTTTC	CASSALLGFGSGANVLTF
TRBV18	-	TRBJ1-1	-	TGTGCCAGCTCACCACTCTCGGCACAGACGAACACTGAAGCTTTCTTT	CASSPLSAQTNTEAFF
TRBV25-1	-	TRBJ1-5	large	TGTGCCAGCAGTGGGTGGGGAGGAGGGAATCAGCCCCAGCATTTT	CASSGWGGGNQPQHF
TRBV18	TRBD1	TRBJ2-3	few	TGTGCCAGCTCACTCCGACAGGGGCTAACAGATACGCAGTATTTT	CASSLRQGLTDTQYF
TRBV19	-	TRBJ2-6	-	TGTGCCAGTATCGCACAGTCCTCTGGGGCCAACGTCCTGACTTTC	CASIAQSSGANVLTF
TRBV29-1	-	TRBJ1-5	once	TGCAGCGTTGGGGGGGGGCTCAATCAGCCCCAGCATTTT	CSVGGGLNQPQHF
TRBV5-1	TRBD1	TRBJ2-1	-	TGCGCCAGCAGCTCCTCGGACAGGAACAATGAGCAGTTCTTC	CASSSSDRNNEQFF
TRBV9	-	TRBJ1-6	few	TGTGCCAGCAGCGATTCAGGAATGCGGTCACCCCTCCACTTT	CASSDSGMRSPLHF
TRBV19	TRBD2	TRBJ2-1	many	TGTGCCAGTAGTAACCTCGAGGGAGGGTGGGGACAGTTCTTC	CASSNLEGGWGQFF
TRBV6-1	-	TRBJ1-5	-	TGTGCCAGCAGTGGTAGTTTGTCTGAGAGCGCCATTTTTGGCAATCAGCCCCAGCATTTT	CASSGSLSESAIFGNQPQHF